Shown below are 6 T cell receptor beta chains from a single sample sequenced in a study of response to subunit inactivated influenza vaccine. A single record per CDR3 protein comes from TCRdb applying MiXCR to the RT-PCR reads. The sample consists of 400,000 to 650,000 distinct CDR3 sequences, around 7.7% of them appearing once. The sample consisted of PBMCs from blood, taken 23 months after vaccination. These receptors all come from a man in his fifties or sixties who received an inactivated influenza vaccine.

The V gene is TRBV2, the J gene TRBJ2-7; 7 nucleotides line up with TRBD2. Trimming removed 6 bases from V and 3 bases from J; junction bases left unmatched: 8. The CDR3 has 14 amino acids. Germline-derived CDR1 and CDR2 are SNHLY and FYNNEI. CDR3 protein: CASRPLAENYEQYF. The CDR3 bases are TGTGCCAGCAGGCCGCTAGCGGAAAACTACGAGCAGTACTTC. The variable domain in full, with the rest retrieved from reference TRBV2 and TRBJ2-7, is EPEVTQTPSHQVTQMGQEVILRCVPISNHLYFYWYRQILGQKVEFLVSFYNNEISEKSEIFDDQFSVERPDGSNFTLKIRSTKLEDSAMYFCASRPLAENYEQYFGPGTRLTVT.

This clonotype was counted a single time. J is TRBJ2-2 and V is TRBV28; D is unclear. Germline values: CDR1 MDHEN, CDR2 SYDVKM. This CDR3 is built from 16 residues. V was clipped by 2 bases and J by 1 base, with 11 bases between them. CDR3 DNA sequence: TGTGCCAGCAGTTTACCGAGTATCATGAACACCGGGGAGCTGTTTTTT. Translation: CASSLPSIMNTGELFF. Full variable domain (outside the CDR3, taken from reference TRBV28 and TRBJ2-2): DVKVTQSSRYLVKRTGEKVFLECVQDMDHENMFWYRQDPGLGLRLIYFSYDVKMKEKGDIPEGYSVSREKKERFSLILESASTNQTSMYLCASSLPSIMNTGELFFGEGSRLTVL.

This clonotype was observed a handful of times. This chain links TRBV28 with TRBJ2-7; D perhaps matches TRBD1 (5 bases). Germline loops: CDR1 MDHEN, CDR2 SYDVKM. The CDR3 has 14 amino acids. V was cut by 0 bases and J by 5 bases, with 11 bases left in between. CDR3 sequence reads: CASSLWQGWHEQYF. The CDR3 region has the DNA TGTGCCAGCAGTTTATGGCAGGGTTGGCACGAGCAGTACTTC.

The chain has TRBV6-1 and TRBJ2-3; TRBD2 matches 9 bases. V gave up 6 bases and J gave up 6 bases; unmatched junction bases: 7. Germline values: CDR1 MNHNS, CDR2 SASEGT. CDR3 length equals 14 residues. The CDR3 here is CASRIGRGGDTQYF. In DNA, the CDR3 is TGTGCCAGCAGGATCGGGCGGGGGGGCGATACGCAGTATTTT.

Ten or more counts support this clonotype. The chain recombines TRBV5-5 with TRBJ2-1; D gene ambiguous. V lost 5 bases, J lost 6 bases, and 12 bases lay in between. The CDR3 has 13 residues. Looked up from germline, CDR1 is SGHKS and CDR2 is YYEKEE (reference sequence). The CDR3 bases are TGTGCCAGCAGTTTTGCGATTATCAATGAGCAGTTCTTC. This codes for CASSFAIINEQFF.

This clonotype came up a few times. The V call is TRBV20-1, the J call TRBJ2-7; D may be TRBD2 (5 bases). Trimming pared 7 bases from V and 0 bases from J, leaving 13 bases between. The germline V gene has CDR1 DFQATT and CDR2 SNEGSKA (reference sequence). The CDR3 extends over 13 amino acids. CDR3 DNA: TGCAGTGGCAATAGCGCCGTCTCCTACGAGCAGTACTTC. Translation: CSGNSAVSYEQYF.